This T cell receptor beta chain stems from a study of T cell repertoires in cytomegalovirus infection (dated by TCRdb to between 2018 and 2021). At the level of the whole study: Because public TCR beta signatures pointed to carriage of CMV infection together with the matching HLA type, the HLA type of each donor mattered for the analysis.

This clonotype has just a few counts. The specificity of this receptor is unknown. No base quality information exists; no much larger clone differs at one position. CDR1 MNHEY and CDR2 SMNVEV were looked up in the germline V gene (reference sequence). The trim is 2 bases for V and 7 bases for J, with a gap of 15 bases between the germline ends. There are 15 amino acids in the CDR3, from cysteine to phenylalanine inclusive. Here the CDR3 DNA is all that survives: 45 bases in frame from base 1. What the work shows at the level of the full study, not this receptor alone: The ex vivo response was dominated by HLA-C-restricted CMV-specific TCR beta clonotypes, which also provided the single most frequent clonotype in two of eight donors. Cumulative frequency of public TCR beta family members discriminated carriers of CMV infection plus the relevant HLA type in this cohort and an independent approximately 340-donor cohort.

Instrument on record: Illumina HiSeq 1500. The public reads were reprocessed in TCRdb via fastp at Q25 and MiXCR, keeping in-frame beta chains. Identical CDR3 protein sequences are pooled into one entry, listed with their most common genes and DNA. Here the sample has more than 500,000 distinct CDR3 sequences; 15% to 20% occur a single time. The biggest ten clones account for 20% to 30% of the sample. The clonotype comes from a human donor in good health (CMV status not recorded). Some clones in this sample may be carry-over from other donors' samples. The rearranged segments are TRBV27 and TRBJ2-1; TRBD1 might be the D gene, on 6 matching bases. The sequenced sample consisted of CD8+ T cells from PBMCs. The CDR3 protein is CASSLAGAMVNEQFF. The DNA reads as follows: TGTGCCAGCAGTTTAGCAGGGGCTATGGTGAATGAGCAGTTCTTC.